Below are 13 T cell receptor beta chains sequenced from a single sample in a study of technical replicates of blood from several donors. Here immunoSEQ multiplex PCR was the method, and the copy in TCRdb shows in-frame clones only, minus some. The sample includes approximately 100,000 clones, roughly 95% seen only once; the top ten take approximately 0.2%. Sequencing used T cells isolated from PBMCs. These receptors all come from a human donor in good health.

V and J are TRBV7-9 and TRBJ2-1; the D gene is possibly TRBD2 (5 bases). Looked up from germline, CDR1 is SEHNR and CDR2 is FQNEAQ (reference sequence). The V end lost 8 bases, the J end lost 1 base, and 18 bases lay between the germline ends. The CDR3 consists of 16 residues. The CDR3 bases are TGTGCCAGCGGGAGCTCCCGAGGGAGTTCCTACAATGAGCAGTTCTTC. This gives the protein CASGSSRGSSYNEQFF.

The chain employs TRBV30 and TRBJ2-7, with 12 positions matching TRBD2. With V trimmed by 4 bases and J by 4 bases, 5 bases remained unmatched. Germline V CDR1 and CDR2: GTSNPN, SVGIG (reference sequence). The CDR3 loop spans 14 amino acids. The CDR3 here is CAWNLLAGGYEQYF. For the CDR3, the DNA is TGTGCCTGGAACCTACTAGCGGGGGGTTACGAGCAGTACTTC.

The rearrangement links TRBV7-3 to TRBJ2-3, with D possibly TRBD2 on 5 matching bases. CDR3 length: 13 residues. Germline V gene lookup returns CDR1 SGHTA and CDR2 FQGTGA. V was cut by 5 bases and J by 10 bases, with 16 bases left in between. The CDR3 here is CASSMTTTDPQYF. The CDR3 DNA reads TGTGCCAGCAGCATGACTACAACGGATCCGCAGTATTTT.

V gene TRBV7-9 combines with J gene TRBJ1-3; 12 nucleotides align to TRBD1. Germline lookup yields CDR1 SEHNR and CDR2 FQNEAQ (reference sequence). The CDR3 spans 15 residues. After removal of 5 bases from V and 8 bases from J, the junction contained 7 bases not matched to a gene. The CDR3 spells CASSGPGQGAYTIYF. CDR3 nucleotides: TGTGCCAGCAGCGGACCGGGACAGGGGGCATACACCATATATTTT.

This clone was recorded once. As DNA, the CDR3 is TGTGCCAGCAGCCAACAACTAGCGGCGGAGACCCAGTACTTC. Protein: CASSQQLAAETQYF. The chain combines TRBV14 with TRBJ2-5, with 8 positions matching TRBD2. Per the germline V gene, CDR1 is SGHDN and CDR2 is FVKESK. Trimming at V came to 2 bases and at J to 5 bases, leaving 4 bases not matched to a gene. The CDR3 consists of 14 residues.

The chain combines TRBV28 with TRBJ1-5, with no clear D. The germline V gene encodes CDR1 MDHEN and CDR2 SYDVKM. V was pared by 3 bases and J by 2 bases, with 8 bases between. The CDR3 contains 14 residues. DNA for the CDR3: TGTGCCAGCAGTTTTGGGCAGGGCAATCAGCCCCAGCATTTT. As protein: CASSFGQGNQPQHF. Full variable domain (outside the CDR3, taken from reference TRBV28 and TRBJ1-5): DVKVTQSSRYLVKRTGEKVFLECVQDMDHENMFWYRQDPGLGLRLIYFSYDVKMKEKGDIPEGYSVSREKKERFSLILESASTNQTSMYLCASSFGQGNQPQHFGDGTRLSIL.

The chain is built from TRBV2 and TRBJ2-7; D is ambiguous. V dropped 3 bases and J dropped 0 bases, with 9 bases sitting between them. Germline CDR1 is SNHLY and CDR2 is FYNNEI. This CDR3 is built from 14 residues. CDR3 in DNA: TGTGCCAGCAGTGACTCCCCTAGCTCCTACGAGCAGTACTTC. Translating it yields CASSDSPSSYEQYF.

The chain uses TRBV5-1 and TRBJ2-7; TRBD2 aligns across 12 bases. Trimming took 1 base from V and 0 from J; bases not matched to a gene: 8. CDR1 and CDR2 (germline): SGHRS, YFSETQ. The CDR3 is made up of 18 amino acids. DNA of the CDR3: TGCGCCAGCAGCTTGCCCGAACTAGCGGGGGGATTCTCCTACGAGCAGTACTTC. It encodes CASSLPELAGGFSYEQYF.

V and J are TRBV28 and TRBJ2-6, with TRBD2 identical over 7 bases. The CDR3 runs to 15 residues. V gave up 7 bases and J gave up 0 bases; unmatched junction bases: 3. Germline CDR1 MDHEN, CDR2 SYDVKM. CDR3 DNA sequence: TGTGCCAGCACCGGGGGGATCTCTGGGGCCAACGTCCTGACTTTC. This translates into CASTGGISGANVLTF. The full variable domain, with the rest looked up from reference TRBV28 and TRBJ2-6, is DVKVTQSSRYLVKRTGEKVFLECVQDMDHENMFWYRQDPGLGLRLIYFSYDVKMKEKGDIPEGYSVSREKKERFSLILESASTNQTSMYLCASTGGISGANVLTFGAGSRLTVL.

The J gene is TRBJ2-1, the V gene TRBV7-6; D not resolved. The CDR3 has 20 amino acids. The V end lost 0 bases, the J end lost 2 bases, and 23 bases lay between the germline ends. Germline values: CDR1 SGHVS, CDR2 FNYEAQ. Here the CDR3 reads CASSLAGRMPTKLTYNEQFF. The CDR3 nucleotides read TGTGCCAGCAGCTTAGCCGGCAGGATGCCAACAAAATTAACCTACAATGAGCAGTTCTTC. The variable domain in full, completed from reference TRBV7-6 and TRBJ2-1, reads GAGVSQSPRYKVTKRGQDVALRCDPISGHVSLYWYRQALGQGPEFLTYFNYEAQQDKSGLPNDRFSAERPEGSISTLTIQRTEQRDSAMYRCASSLAGRMPTKLTYNEQFFGPGTRLTVL.

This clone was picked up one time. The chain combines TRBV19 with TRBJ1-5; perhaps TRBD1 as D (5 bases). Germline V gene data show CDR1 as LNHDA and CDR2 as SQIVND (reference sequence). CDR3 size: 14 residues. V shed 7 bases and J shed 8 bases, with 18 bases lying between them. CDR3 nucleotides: TGTGCCAGTATAGGGGTTGGCCACCTTAAGCCCCAGCATTTT. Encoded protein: CASIGVGHLKPQHF.

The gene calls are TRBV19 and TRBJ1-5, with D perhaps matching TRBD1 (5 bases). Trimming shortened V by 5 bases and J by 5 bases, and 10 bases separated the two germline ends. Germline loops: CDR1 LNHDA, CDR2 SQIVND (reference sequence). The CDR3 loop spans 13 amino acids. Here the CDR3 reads CASSADTDQPQHF. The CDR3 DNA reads TGTGCCAGTAGTGCGGACACTGATCAGCCCCAGCATTTT.

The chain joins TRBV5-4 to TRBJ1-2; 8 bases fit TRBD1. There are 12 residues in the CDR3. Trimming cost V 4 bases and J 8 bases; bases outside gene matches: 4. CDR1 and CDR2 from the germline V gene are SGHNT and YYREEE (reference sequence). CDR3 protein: CASSATGEGYTF. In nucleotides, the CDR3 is TGTGCCAGCAGCGCGACAGGGGAGGGCTACACCTTC.